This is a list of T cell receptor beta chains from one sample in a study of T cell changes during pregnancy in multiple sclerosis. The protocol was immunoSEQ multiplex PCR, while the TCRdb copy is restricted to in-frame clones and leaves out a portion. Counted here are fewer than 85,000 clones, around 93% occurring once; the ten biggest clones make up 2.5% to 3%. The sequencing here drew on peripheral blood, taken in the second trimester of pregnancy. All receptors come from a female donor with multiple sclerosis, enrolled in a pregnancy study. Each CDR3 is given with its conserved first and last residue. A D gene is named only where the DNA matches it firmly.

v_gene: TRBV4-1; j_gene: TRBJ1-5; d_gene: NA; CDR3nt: TGCGCCAGCAGCCAAGATCAAAATCAGCCCCAGCATTTT; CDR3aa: CASSQDQNQPQHF
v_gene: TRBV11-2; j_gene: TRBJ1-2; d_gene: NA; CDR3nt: TGTGCCAGCACCACCCCCCTTCTCGGGGGTATTAACTATGGCTACACCTTC; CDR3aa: CASTTPLLGGINYGYTF
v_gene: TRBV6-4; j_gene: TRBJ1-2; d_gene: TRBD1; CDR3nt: TGTGCCAGCAGTGCGACTCGGACAGGGGGTTCCCATGGCTACACCTTC; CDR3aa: CASSATRTGGSHGYTF
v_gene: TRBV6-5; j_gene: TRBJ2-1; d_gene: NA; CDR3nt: TGTGCCAGCAGCTTCAGGACAGCCAACAATGAGCAGTTCTTC; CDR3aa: CASSFRTANNEQFF
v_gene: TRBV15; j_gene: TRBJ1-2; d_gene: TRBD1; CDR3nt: TGTGCCACCAGCAGGGGGACAGGGACCTTCAAGGTGGGCTACACCTTC; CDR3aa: CATSRGTGTFKVGYTF
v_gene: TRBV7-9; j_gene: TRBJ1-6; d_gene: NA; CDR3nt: TGTGCCAGCAGCTCCTTAGGGGAGGGCGATTCACCCCTCCACTTT; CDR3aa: CASSSLGEGDSPLHF
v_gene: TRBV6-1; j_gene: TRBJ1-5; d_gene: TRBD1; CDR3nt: TGTGCCAGCAGTGAGGGACAGACGAATCAGCCCCAGCATTTT; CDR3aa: CASSEGQTNQPQHF
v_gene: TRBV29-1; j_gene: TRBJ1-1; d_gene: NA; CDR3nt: TGCAGCGTTGAAGAGGGAGACACTGAAGCTTTCTTT; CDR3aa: CSVEEGDTEAFF
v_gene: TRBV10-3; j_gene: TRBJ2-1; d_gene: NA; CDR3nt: TGTGCCATCAGTGAGTCCGGACAGAACAATGAGCAGTTCTTC; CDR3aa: CAISESGQNNEQFF
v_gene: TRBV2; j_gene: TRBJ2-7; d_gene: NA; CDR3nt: TGTGCCAGCATTCAAGGAAGGAGCTCCTACGAGCAGTACTTC; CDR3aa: CASIQGRSSYEQYF
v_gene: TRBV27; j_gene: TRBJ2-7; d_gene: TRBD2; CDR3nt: TGTGCCAGCAGCCCATTGACTAGCGGGGTCTACGAGCAGTACTTC; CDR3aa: CASSPLTSGVYEQYF
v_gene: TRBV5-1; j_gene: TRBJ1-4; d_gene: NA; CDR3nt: TGCGCCAACTCTCTAAAGGGGTTCCTAAAGGGTGGTAATGAAAAACTGTTTTTT; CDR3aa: CANSLKGFLKGGNEKLFF
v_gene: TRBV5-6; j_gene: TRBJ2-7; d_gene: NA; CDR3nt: TGTGCCAGCAGCCCAGTCGACAGAAAATCCTACGAGCAGTACTTC; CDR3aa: CASSPVDRKSYEQYF
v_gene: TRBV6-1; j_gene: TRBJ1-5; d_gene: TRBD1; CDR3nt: TGTGCCAGTCACAGGGGTAATCAGCCCCAGCATTTT; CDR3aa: CASHRGNQPQHF